This T cell receptor (beta chain) emerged from a study of blood T cell repertoires in COVID-19. Overall study: Donors in the United States, Italy and Spain gave samples during acute or convalescent COVID-19. T cells, B-cell-depleted T cells, or PBMCs provided the cDNA or gDNA that served as material.

This clone appeared a few times. As originally analysed: Quantification of nucleated cells was approximated via reference gene primer amplification. The table came from immunoSEQ multiplex PCR; TCRdb's copy has only in-frame clones and leaves some out. V and J calls and clone size follow that table, whereas D and trimming were derived from the DNA. The sample lists about 330,000 clones; 85% were seen once. CDR3 size: 15 residues. The V gene's germline CDR1 is MGHDK and CDR2 SYGVNS. Deletions cut 5 bases from V and 1 base from J, with 14 bases between. The clonotype comes from a human donor in a cohort sampled during active COVID-19. The sequencing sample was made of peripheral blood. The rearrangement links TRBV25-1 to TRBJ1-1; weak D call: TRBD1 (5 bases). CDR3 in amino acids: CASSSPGGSNTEAFF. The DNA for the CDR3 is TGTGCCAGCAGTTCTCCCGGGGGTTCGAACACTGAAGCTTTCTTT.